The TCR beta chain under discussion was sequenced for a study of a mutant IDH1 vaccine in newly diagnosed glioma. As for the study in general: Averaging approximately 40 years of age, treated patients were around 62% male and approximately 40% female. General observations from the study: Evidence of vaccine-induced immune responses was documented in approximately 93% of patients.

Generated by immunoSEQ multiplex PCR, the TCRdb table keeps only in-frame clones and is missing some. Found here are about 24,000 clones, about nine tenths of them singletons; the top ten hold approximately 8.4%. CDR1 is GTSNPN and CDR2 is SVGIG in the germline V gene (reference sequence). V dropped 0 bases and J dropped 1 base, with 10 bases sitting between them. This CDR3 is built from 15 residues. About this clone: The antigen remains unidentified.

Indicated time point: baseline, week 1 (first vaccination visit). Sample treatment: pre-vaccination baseline after standard-of-care therapy. V and J are TRBV30 and TRBJ1-5; possible D gene TRBD1, 5 bases. The clonotype was recovered from a man aged 25-45 years with glioma. Sequenced here: PBMCs, sampled from a glioma patient treated with radiotherapy, temozolomide or both. The CDR3 bases are TGTGCCTGGAGTGTGCAGGGAGGGAGCAATCAGCCCCAGCATTTT. Protein sequence: CAWSVQGGSNQPQHF.